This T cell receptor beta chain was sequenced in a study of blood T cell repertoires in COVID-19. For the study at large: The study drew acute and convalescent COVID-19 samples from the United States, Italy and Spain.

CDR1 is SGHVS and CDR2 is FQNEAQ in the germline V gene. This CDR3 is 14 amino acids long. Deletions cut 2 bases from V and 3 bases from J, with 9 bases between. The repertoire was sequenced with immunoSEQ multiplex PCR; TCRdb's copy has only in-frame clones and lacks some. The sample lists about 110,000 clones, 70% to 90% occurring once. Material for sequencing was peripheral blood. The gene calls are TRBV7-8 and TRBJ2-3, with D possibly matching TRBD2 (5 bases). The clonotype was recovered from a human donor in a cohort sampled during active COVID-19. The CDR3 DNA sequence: TGTGCCAGCAGCTTACAGGAGGTTACAGATACGCAGTATTTT. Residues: CASSLQEVTDTQYF.